This T cell receptor (beta chain) originates from a study of T cells in Graves' hyperthyroidism and ophthalmopathy. General observations from the study: Classification by a 13 V-J model distinguished ophthalmopathy from stable hyperthyroidism.

This clonotype occurred many times. What it binds is unknown. The study excluded patients with uncontrolled infection, other autoimmune disease, pregnancy or lactation. Orbital computed tomography and thyroid ultrasound, together with serum TRAb and thyroxine and clinical symptoms, were used for diagnoses. RNA transcripts served as the template for amplifying TCR beta CDR3 regions. HTBI primers were used for first-round RT-PCR of the TCR CDR3. TCRdb fed the multiplex PCR reads into MiXCR, producing one record per CDR3 protein. The table lists approximately 300,000 distinct CDR3 sequences, over 15% of them singletons, with approximately 60% in the top ten. Sequencing was done on a sample of blood. The sequence derives from a woman in her sixties with Graves' ophthalmopathy.

CDR3 bases: TGTGCCAGCAGCTTACATACAACCTACGAGCAGTACTTC. It encodes CASSLHTTYEQYF. V is TRBV7-8 and J is TRBJ2-7; no reliable D call. Trimming removed 2 bases from V and 2 bases from J, with 7 bases in between. Germline lookup yields CDR1 SGHVS and CDR2 FQNEAQ. The CDR3 loop spans 13 amino acids.